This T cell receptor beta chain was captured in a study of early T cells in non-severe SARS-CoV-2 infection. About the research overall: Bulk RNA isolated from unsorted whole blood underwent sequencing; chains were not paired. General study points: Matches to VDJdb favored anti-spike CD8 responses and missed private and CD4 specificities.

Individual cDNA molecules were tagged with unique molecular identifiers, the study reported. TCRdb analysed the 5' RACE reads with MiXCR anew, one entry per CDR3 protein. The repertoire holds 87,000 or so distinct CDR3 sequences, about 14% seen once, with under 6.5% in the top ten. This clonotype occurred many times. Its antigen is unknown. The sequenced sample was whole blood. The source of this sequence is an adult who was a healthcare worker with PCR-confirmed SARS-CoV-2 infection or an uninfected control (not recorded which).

Written as DNA, the CDR3 is TGTGCCAGCAGCGTAGTGCCAGGACAAGAGACCCAGTACTTC. Its translation: CASSVVPGQETQYF. This chain connects TRBV9 to TRBJ2-5; D uncertain. From germline, CDR1 is SGDLS and CDR2 YYNGEE. This CDR3 is built from 14 residues. Trimming shortened V by 0 bases and J by 2 bases, and 8 bases separated the two germline ends.